One sample yielded the 15 T cell receptor beta chains listed below, sequenced in a study of blood T cell repertoires in COVID-19. Only in-frame clones appear in the TCRdb table, and some are missing; sequencing was by immunoSEQ multiplex PCR. This sample has approximately 140,000 clones, with about 87% found just once. The sample was peripheral blood. Receptor source: a woman in her 40s with acute or convalescent COVID-19.

The V call is TRBV19, the J call TRBJ1-6, with TRBD1 as a possible D gene (5 bases). From germline, CDR1 is LNHDA and CDR2 SQIVND (reference sequence). The CDR3 covers 13 residues. Deletions cut 7 bases from V and 15 bases from J, with 19 bases between. For the CDR3, the DNA is TGTGCCAGTAAGTGGACGGGACTTGGTCGCCTCCACTTT. Protein sequence: CASKWTGLGRLHF.

The chain carries TRBV27 and TRBJ2-3; 7 nucleotides agree with TRBD1. After removal of 7 bases from V and 4 bases from J, the junction contained 14 bases not matched to a gene. The V gene's germline CDR1 is MNHEY and CDR2 SMNVEV (reference sequence). The CDR3 totals 16 residues. The chain's CDR3 is CASNAYPGGSADTQYF. CDR3 bases: TGTGCCAGCAACGCATATCCAGGGGGTAGCGCAGATACGCAGTATTTT.

This clone was seen once. This chain uses TRBV19 with TRBJ1-5, with 8 bases identical to TRBD1. V was pared by 6 bases and J by 4 bases, with 5 bases of the junction left unmatched. The CDR3 length is 14 residues. From germline, CDR1 is LNHDA and CDR2 SQIVND (reference sequence). The CDR3 protein is CASSRTGRNQPQHF. The CDR3 nucleotides read TGTGCCAGTAGCAGGACAGGGAGGAATCAGCCCCAGCATTTT.

The chain has TRBV7-2 and TRBJ2-2, with 13 bases matching TRBD2. This CDR3 contains 16 residues. Germline CDR1 is SGHTA and CDR2 is FQGNSA. V lost 6 bases and J lost 4; bases outside the gene matches: 5. The CDR3 region is CASRLAGGPGTGELFF. DNA for the CDR3: TGTGCCAGCAGACTAGCGGGGGGGCCGGGCACCGGGGAGCTGTTTTTT.

This clone was detected only once. The chain uses TRBV20-1 and TRBJ1-1, with 7 bases identical to TRBD1. CDR1 is DFQATT and CDR2 is SNEGSKA in the germline V gene (reference sequence). V shed 5 bases and J 12 bases; nucleotides not matched to a gene: 9. The CDR3 totals 11 residues. The CDR3 protein is CSAYQGGGTFF. The CDR3 coding sequence is TGCAGTGCTTATCAGGGGGGTGGGACTTTCTTT.

The rearrangement links TRBV4-3 to TRBJ2-6; D unresolved. The CDR3 covers 14 residues. Germline CDR1 LGHNA, CDR2 YSLEER. V was clipped by 2 bases and J by 0 bases, with 2 bases between them. The CDR3 DNA reads TGCGCCAGCAGCCAATACTCTGGGGCCAACGTCCTGACTTTC. It codes for CASSQYSGANVLTF.

CDR3 loop: CASSSGTSVFLGETQYF. The CDR3 DNA sequence: TGCGCCAGCAGCTCCGGGACTAGCGTTTTCTTAGGAGAGACCCAGTACTTC. The chain joins TRBV5-1 to TRBJ2-5; 10 bases map to TRBD2. J was trimmed by 4 bases and V by 3 bases; bases with no gene match: 12. CDR1 SGHRS and CDR2 YFSETQ come from the germline V gene. The CDR3 totals 17 residues.

This clone has only one observation. The rearrangement uses TRBV6-5 and TRBJ2-5, with 7 positions matching TRBD1. V was pared by 1 base and J by 1 base, with 3 bases of the junction left unmatched. The CDR3 runs 15 residues. Germline CDR1 MNHEY, CDR2 SVGAGI. CDR3 in amino acids: CASSYFGTVQETQYF. CDR3 nucleotides: TGTGCCAGCAGTTACTTTGGGACAGTCCAAGAGACCCAGTACTTC.

The chain uses TRBV4-3 and TRBJ1-1; no definite D call. The germline V gene encodes CDR1 LGHNA and CDR2 YSLEER. This CDR3 contains 13 residues. Trimming took 0 bases from V and 7 from J, leaving 9 bases between them. CDR3 loop: CASSQDTYFEAFF. CDR3 DNA: TGCGCCAGCAGCCAAGATACTTATTTTGAAGCTTTCTTT.

V gene TRBV30 combines with J gene TRBJ1-1; 9 bases line up with TRBD1. The CDR3 runs to 15 residues. V lost 2 bases, J lost 3 bases, and 7 bases stayed unmatched. Germline lookup yields CDR1 GTSNPN and CDR2 SVGIG (reference sequence). The CDR3 protein is CAWSTTGGVDTEAFF. The CDR3 nucleotides are TGTGCCTGGAGTACCACAGGGGGCGTTGACACTGAAGCTTTCTTT.

The V gene is TRBV5-8, the J gene TRBJ2-2; no reliable D call. Trimming took 1 base from V and 6 from J, leaving 7 bases between them. This CDR3 has 13 amino acids. Germline loops: CDR1 SGHTS, CDR2 YDEGEE. In DNA, the CDR3 is TGTGCCAGCAGCTTGTCCGGGTCCGGGGAGCTGTTTTTT. Its protein product is CASSLSGSGELFF.

The chain is built from TRBV6-5 and TRBJ1-6; 7 bases map to TRBD1. CDR1 and CDR2 from the germline V gene are MNHEY and SVGAGI. There are 13 residues in the CDR3. The J segment lost 6 bases and the V segment lost 7 bases, leaving 3 bases of the junction unmatched. CDR3 nucleotide sequence: TGTGCCAGCAAAAGACAGGGTAATTCACCCCTCCACTTT. It translates to CASKRQGNSPLHF.

This clone is a singleton in its sample. J is TRBJ2-2 and V is TRBV2; 9 nucleotides align to TRBD2. V lost 10 bases, J lost 4 bases, and 7 bases stayed unmatched. The germline gives CDR1 SNHLY, CDR2 FYNNEI. The length of the CDR3 is 14 residues. The CDR3 protein is CAKLAGDGTGELFF. In nucleotides, the CDR3 is TGTGCCAAGTTAGCGGGAGACGGCACCGGGGAGCTGTTTTTT.

CDR3 residues: CASSSGLLSGASISYEQYF. DNA of the CDR3: TGTGCCAGCAGCTCTGGTCTTCTATCGGGAGCCTCGATATCCTACGAGCAGTACTTC. The J gene is TRBJ2-7, the V gene TRBV7-6; tentatively, D is TRBD2 (6 bases). The CDR3 totals 19 residues. The germline CDR1 and CDR2 sequences are SGHVS and FNYEAQ. Deletions cut 4 bases from V and 1 base from J, with 26 bases between.

This clone was seen only once. The chain links TRBV6-1 to TRBJ1-5; D is unclear. From germline, CDR1 is MNHNS and CDR2 SASEGT. The germline V and J ends were trimmed by 2 bases and 0 bases, with 8 bases remaining between them. CDR3 size: 15 residues. CDR3 residues: CASSEWRNSNQPQHF. The CDR3 nucleotides are TGTGCCAGCAGTGAATGGCGGAATAGCAATCAGCCCCAGCATTTT.